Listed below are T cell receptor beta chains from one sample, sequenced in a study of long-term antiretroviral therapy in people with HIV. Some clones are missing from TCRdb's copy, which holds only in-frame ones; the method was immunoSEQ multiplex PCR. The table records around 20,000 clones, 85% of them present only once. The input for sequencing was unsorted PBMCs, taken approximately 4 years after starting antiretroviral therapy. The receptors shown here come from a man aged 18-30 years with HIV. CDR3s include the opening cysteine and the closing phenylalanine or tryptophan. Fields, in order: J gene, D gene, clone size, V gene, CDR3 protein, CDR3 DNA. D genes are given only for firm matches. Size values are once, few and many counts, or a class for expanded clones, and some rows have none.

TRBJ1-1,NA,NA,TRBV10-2,CASSVYRGTEAFF,TGCGCCAGCAGTGTTTATCGGGGCACTGAAGCTTTCTTT
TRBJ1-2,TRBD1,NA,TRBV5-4,CASSLQGQGLGYTF,TGTGCCAGCAGCTTGCAGGGACAGGGTCTAGGCTACACCTTC
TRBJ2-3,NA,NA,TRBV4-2,CASSQDLIGVVTDTQYF,TGTGCCAGCAGCCAAGATCTAATAGGGGTTGTCACAGATACGCAGTATTTT
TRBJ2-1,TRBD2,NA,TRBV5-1,CASSPERGWQFF,TGCGCCAGCAGCCCTGAGCGGGGGTGGCAGTTCTTC
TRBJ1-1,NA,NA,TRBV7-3,CASSLTGGLNTEAFF,TGTGCCAGCAGCTTAACAGGCGGCCTGAACACTGAAGCTTTCTTT
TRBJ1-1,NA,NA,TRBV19,CASSTSVIPGTTEAFF,TGTGCCAGTAGTACTTCCGTTATCCCAGGGACCACTGAAGCTTTCTTT
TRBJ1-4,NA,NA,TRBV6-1,CASRRTEANEKLFF,TGTGCCAGCAGGCGCACGGAAGCTAATGAAAAACTGTTTTTT
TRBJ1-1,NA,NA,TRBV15,CATSLSDRPLNTEAFF,TGTGCCACCAGCCTATCAGACAGGCCCTTGAACACTGAAGCTTTCTTT
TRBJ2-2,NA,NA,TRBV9,CASSLSSKFANTGELFF,TGTGCCAGCAGCCTCTCTTCGAAGTTCGCGAACACCGGGGAGCTGTTTTTT
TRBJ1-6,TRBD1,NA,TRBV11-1,CASSGTAYNSPLHF,TGTGCCAGCAGCGGGACAGCCTATAATTCACCCCTCCACTTT
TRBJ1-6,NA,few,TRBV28,CASSLPSSYNSPLHF,TGTGCCAGCAGTTTGCCGAGCTCCTATAATTCACCCCTCCACTTT
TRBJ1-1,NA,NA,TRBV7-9,CASSLVETEAFF,TGTGCCAGCAGCTTAGTGGAGACTGAAGCTTTCTTT
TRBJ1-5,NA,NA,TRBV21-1,CARTLGQGNQPQHF,TGTGCCAGGACTCTGGGACAGGGCAATCAGCCCCAGCATTTT
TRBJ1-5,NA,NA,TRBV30,CAWSPPQTVNQPQHF,TGTGCCTGGAGTCCGCCTCAGACAGTCAATCAGCCCCAGCATTTT
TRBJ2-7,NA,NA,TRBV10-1,CASSETFSSYEQYF,TGCGCCAGCAGTGAGACTTTCAGCTCCTACGAGCAGTACTTC
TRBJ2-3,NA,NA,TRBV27,CASSFSLPVMPDTQYF,TGTGCCAGCAGTTTCTCGCTACCGGTGATGCCAGATACGCAGTATTTT
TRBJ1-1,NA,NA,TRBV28,CASSDPGEAFF,TGTGCCAGCAGCGACCCAGGTGAAGCTTTCTTT
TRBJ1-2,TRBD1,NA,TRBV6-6,CASSPTGAQGYTF,TGTGCCAGCAGTCCTACAGGGGCGCAGGGCTACACCTTC
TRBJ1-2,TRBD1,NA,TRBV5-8,CASSLEGASPNYGYTF,TGTGCCAGCAGCTTAGAGGGGGCCAGTCCCAACTATGGCTACACCTTC
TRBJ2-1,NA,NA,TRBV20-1,CSAVYNEQFF,TGCAGTGCAGTCTACAATGAGCAGTTCTTC
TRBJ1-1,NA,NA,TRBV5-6,CASSSTGEAFF,TGTGCCAGCAGCTCCACGGGGGAAGCTTTCTTT
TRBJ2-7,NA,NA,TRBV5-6,CASSWGSEQYF,TGTGCCAGCAGCTGGGGATCCGAGCAGTACTTC
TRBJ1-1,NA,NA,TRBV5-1,CASSLVGETEAFF,TGCGCCAGCAGCTTGGTCGGTGAAACTGAAGCTTTCTTT
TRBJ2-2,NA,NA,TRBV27,CASSYGGSGELFF,TGTGCCAGCAGTTATGGGGGATCCGGGGAGCTGTTTTTT
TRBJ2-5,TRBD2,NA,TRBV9,CASSANGGLQETQYF,TGTGCCAGCAGCGCAAACGGGGGACTACAAGAGACCCAGTACTTC
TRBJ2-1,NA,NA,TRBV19,CASSIRDNYNEQFF,TGTGCCAGTAGTATCAGGGACAACTACAATGAGCAGTTCTTC